This T cell receptor (beta chain) appears in the sequencing data of a study of blood T cell repertoires in COVID-19. Study overall: PBMCs, B-cell-depleted T cells, or T cells provided the cDNA or gDNA that made up the material.

The germline V and J ends were trimmed by 2 bases and 4 bases, with 9 bases remaining between them. The CDR3 has 13 residues. CDR1 SGHRS and CDR2 YFSETQ come from the germline V gene. This clone was seen a handful of times. The assay was immunoSEQ multiplex PCR, and TCRdb's table has in-frame clones only and misses some. Of about 180,000 clones in the sample, more than 75% are singletons; the top ten hold around 1.3%. Recruitment covered roughly 22 US areas and drew participants whose ages spanned roughly 18 to 100 years. Participants had their cohort set by participant-reported clinical history. This sequence originates from a human donor with acute COVID-19. The donor label of this sample is uncertain. Material for sequencing was PBMCs or T cells enriched from blood (not recorded which). The J gene is TRBJ1-2, the V gene TRBV5-1, with D hard to call. CDR3 protein: CASSFQEGYGYTF. CDR3 sequence (DNA): TGCGCCAGCAGCTTTCAGGAAGGCTATGGCTACACCTTC.